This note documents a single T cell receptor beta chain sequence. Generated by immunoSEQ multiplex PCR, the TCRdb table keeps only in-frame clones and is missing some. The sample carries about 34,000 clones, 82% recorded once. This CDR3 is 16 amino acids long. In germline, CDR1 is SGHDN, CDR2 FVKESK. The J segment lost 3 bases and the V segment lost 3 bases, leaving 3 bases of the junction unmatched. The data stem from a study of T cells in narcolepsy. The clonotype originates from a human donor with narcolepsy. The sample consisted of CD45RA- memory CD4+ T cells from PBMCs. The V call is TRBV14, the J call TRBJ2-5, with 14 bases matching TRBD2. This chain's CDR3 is CASSHLTSGGEETQYF. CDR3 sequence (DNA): TGTGCCAGCAGCCATCTGACTAGCGGGGGGGAAGAGACCCAGTACTTC.